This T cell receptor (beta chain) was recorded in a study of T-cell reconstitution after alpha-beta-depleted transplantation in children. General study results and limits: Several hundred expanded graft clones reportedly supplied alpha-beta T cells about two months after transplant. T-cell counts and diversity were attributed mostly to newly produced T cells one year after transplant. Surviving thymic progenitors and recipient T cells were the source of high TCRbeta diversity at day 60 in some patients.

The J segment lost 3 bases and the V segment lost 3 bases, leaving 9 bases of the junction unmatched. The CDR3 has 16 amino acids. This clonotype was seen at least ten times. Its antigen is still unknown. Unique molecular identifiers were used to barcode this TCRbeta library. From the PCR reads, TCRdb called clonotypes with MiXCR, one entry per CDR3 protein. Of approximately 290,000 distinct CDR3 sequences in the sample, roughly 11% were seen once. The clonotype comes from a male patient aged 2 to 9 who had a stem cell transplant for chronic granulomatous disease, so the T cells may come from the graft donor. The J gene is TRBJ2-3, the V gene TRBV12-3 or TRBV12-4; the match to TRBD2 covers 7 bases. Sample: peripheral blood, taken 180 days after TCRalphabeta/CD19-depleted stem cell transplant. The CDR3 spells CASSFVGWEGTDTQYF. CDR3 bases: TGTGCCAGCAGTTTTGTAGGATGGGAGGGGACAGATACGCAGTATTTT.